These 14 T cell receptor beta chains were sequenced from one sample in a study of blood T cell repertoires in COVID-19. Libraries were prepared by immunoSEQ multiplex PCR; TCRdb keeps only in-frame clonotypes and omits some of them. This sample carries around 200,000 clones, roughly 80% of them seen once, and the ten largest clones take under 5%. Sequencing input: peripheral blood. These receptors came from a man aged 50-59 years with active or convalescent COVID-19.

This clone was observed a few times. The V and J genes are TRBV5-1 and TRBJ2-1, with D possibly being TRBD1 (6 bases). The CDR3 loop spans 14 amino acids. The V end lost 5 bases, the J end lost 8 bases, and 17 bases lay between the germline ends. CDR1 is SGHRS, CDR2 YFSETQ, per germline. CDR3 coding DNA: TGCGCCAGCAGATGGCAGGGGTCGTCCGATGAGCAGTTCTTC. It specifies CASRWQGSSDEQFF.

The chain combines TRBV3-1 (or the pseudogene TRBV3-2) with TRBJ1-5; tentatively, D is TRBD1 (6 bases). Germline V lookup: CDR1 LGHDT, CDR2 YNNKEL (reference sequence). V gave up 4 bases and J gave up 5 bases, with 9 bases separating them. This CDR3 is 13 amino acids long. The CDR3: CASSPGGDQPQHF. The CDR3 DNA sequence: TGTGCCAGCAGCCCGGGGGGCGATCAGCCCCAGCATTTT.

The gene calls are TRBV5-4 and TRBJ1-3; 9 positions match TRBD1. The CDR3 runs 16 residues. J lost 2 bases, V lost 4 bases, and 7 bases had no gene match. Germline CDR1 reads SGHNT; CDR2 reads YYREEE (reference sequence). The CDR3, as DNA: TGTGCCAGCAGCCCCGGGACAGGGAGGACTGGAAACACCATATATTTT. Protein sequence: CASSPGTGRTGNTIYF.

With respect to this clone: Other nucleotide sequences from this sample produce the same CDR3. The V and J genes are TRBV18 and TRBJ1-2, with D possibly matching TRBD1 (6 bases). V was pared by 0 bases and J by 5 bases, with 7 bases between. The germline gives CDR1 KGHSH, CDR2 LQKENI. The CDR3 contains 13 residues. CDR3 in amino acids: CASSPPGGYGYTF. The DNA for the CDR3 is TGTGCCAGCTCACCACCAGGGGGATATGGCTACACCTTC.

The gene calls are TRBV9 and TRBJ2-2; D possibly corresponds to TRBD2 (5 bases). The germline V and J ends were trimmed by 0 bases and 3 bases, with 12 bases remaining between them. This CDR3 contains 16 residues. Germline V CDR1 and CDR2: SGDLS, YYNGEE. CDR3 amino acids: CASSVEIALYTGELFF. The CDR3 region has the DNA TGTGCCAGCAGCGTAGAGATAGCGCTTTACACCGGGGAGCTGTTTTTT.

The V and J genes are TRBV5-3 and TRBJ2-1, with TRBD2 as a possible D gene (5 bases). TRBV5-3 is reported as an ORF; its role is uncertain. V lost 4 bases to trimming and J lost 10 bases, with 15 bases between them. The CDR3 consists of 13 residues. For the CDR3, the DNA is TGTGCCAGAAGCCAGACTCTAGCCTGCGAGCAGTTCTTC. It encodes CARSQTLACEQFF.

This clone was observed a handful of times. This chain joins TRBV27 and TRBJ2-7, with 10 bases fitting TRBD1. Germline loops: CDR1 MNHEY, CDR2 SMNVEV (reference sequence). V gave up 5 bases and J gave up 2 bases; unmatched junction bases: 6. This CDR3 has 15 residues. The DNA of the CDR3 is TGTGCCAGCAGTCCCCGGACAGGGGGGACCTACGAGCAGTACTTC. It encodes CASSPRTGGTYEQYF.

The chain is built from TRBV6-5 and TRBJ1-2, with 10 bases aligning to TRBD1. Trimming removed 0 bases from V and 7 bases from J; junction bases left unmatched: 5. Germline lookup yields CDR1 MNHEY and CDR2 SVGAGI. The CDR3 sequence is 15 residues long. The CDR3 bases are TGTGCCAGCAGTTACTCGGGACAGGGGTTCGGTGGCTACACCTTC. Its translation is CASSYSGQGFGGYTF.

The chain combines TRBV5-5 with TRBJ2-1, with D maybe TRBD2 (5 bases). Germline-derived CDR1 and CDR2 are SGHKS and YYEKEE (reference sequence). V was shortened by 2 bases and J by 0 bases, with 12 bases between the two germline ends. The CDR3 totals 16 residues. Here the CDR3 reads CASSLEAVRSYNEQFF. CDR3 bases: TGTGCCAGCAGCTTAGAAGCGGTCCGCTCCTACAATGAGCAGTTCTTC.

DNA of the CDR3: TGTGCCAGCAGCTCCCCCGGGACTCTGGACACCGGGGAGCTGTTTTTT. Translation: CASSSPGTLDTGELFF. The chain couples TRBV13 to TRBJ2-2; a possible D gene is TRBD2 (6 bases). The germline V and J ends were trimmed by 4 bases and 3 bases, with 15 bases remaining between them. This CDR3 spans 16 amino acids. The germline CDR1 and CDR2 sequences are PRHDT and FYEKMQ (reference sequence). Variable domain in full (rest from reference TRBV13 and TRBJ2-2): AAGVIQSPRHLIKEKRETATLKCYPIPRHDTVYWYQQGPGQDPQFLISFYEKMQSDKGSIPDRFSAQQFSDYHSELNMSSLELGDSALYFCASSSPGTLDTGELFFGEGSRLTVL.

As to this clone: Within the sample, other DNA sequences also encode this same CDR3. The gene calls are TRBV5-1 and TRBJ2-7; D is perhaps TRBD2 (6 bases). The CDR3 sequence is 14 residues long. Trimming removed 4 bases at V and 2 bases at J, with 13 bases between. In germline, CDR1 is SGHRS, CDR2 YFSETQ. This CDR3 reads CASSPGTGTYEQYF. CDR3 bases: TGCGCCAGCAGCCCCGGGACTGGCACCTACGAGCAGTACTTC.

The rearrangement uses TRBV3-1 (or the pseudogene TRBV3-2) and TRBJ1-5; no clear D. Looked up from germline, CDR1 is LGHDT and CDR2 is YNNKEL (reference sequence). CDR3 length equals 15 residues. Trimming left V 2 bases short and J 2 bases short, with 10 bases between. CDR3 loop: CASSQSGQGNQPQHF. CDR3 nucleotide sequence: TGTGCCAGCAGCCAAAGCGGGCAGGGCAATCAGCCCCAGCATTTT.

The genes are TRBV6-5 and TRBJ1-6; a weak D match, TRBD1 (5 bases). The CDR3 is made up of 15 amino acids. V was pared by 6 bases and J by 6 bases, with 15 bases between. Germline-derived CDR1 and CDR2 are MNHEY and SVGAGI. This chain's CDR3 is CASRGGGGSNSPLHF. The DNA for the CDR3 is TGTGCCAGCAGGGGTGGGGGGGGTAGTAATTCACCCCTCCACTTT.

This chain joins TRBV27 and TRBJ1-1, with 12 bases lining up with TRBD1. The CDR3 loop spans 16 amino acids. V lost 2 bases, J lost 1 base, and 2 bases stayed unmatched. CDR1 MNHEY and CDR2 SMNVEV come from the germline V gene (reference sequence). The chain's CDR3 is CASSLGTGGPNTEAFF. The CDR3 nucleotides read TGTGCCAGCAGTTTAGGGACAGGGGGCCCGAACACTGAAGCTTTCTTT.